Below, 15 T cell receptor beta chains from the same sample are listed, as sequenced in a study of cytomegalovirus exposure and HLA in healthy donors. Primers included in the PCR were 60 Vbeta and 13 Jbeta primers. Assay: immunoSEQ multiplex PCR; the TCRdb copy retains only in-frame clones and omits some. The sample carries approximately 110,000 clones, 15% recorded once. Sample: PBMCs. These receptors came from a woman aged 18-29 years in good health and CMV-seronegative.

This chain uses TRBV5-1 with TRBJ2-1; the match to TRBD2 covers 8 bases. The junction had 1 base not matched to a gene; V was cut back by 1 base and J by 4 bases. The germline V gene encodes CDR1 SGHRS and CDR2 YFSETQ. The CDR3 runs 14 residues. The CDR3 spells CASSLRGGYNEQFF. In nucleotides, the CDR3 is TGCGCCAGCAGCTTGCGGGGGGGTTACAATGAGCAGTTCTTC.

This chain links TRBV18 with TRBJ2-7; TRBD1 matches 7 bases. V was clipped by 6 bases and J by 3 bases; unmatched bases: 8. Germline V gives CDR1 KGHSH, CDR2 LQKENI. The CDR3 has 14 amino acids. CDR3 region: CASSPWTGNYEQYF. Written as DNA, the CDR3 is TGTGCCAGCTCGCCTTGGACAGGCAACTACGAGCAGTACTTC.

Only a few counts were recorded for this clone. This chain connects TRBV29-1 to TRBJ2-5, with TRBD1 identical over 7 bases. Germline loops: CDR1 SQVTM, CDR2 ANQGSEA. Losses at the gene ends were 4 bases for V and 5 bases for J; bases not matched to a gene: 7. The CDR3 loop spans 13 amino acids. CDR3 DNA sequence: TGCAGCGTTGGACAGGGAATTGGGGAGACCCAGTACTTC. Amino acids: CSVGQGIGETQYF.

CDR3 amino acids: CASSPQGEFGHEQYF. CDR3 DNA sequence: TGTGCCAGCTCACCACAAGGCGAGTTTGGGCACGAGCAGTACTTC. The rearrangement uses TRBV18 and TRBJ2-7; D gene unclear. The CDR3 sequence is 15 residues long. Trimming shortened V by 1 base and J by 5 bases, and 15 bases separated the two germline ends. The germline gives CDR1 KGHSH, CDR2 LQKENI.

The CDR3 region has the DNA TGTGCCAGCAGCTTAAGACAGGGGATAAGTTACGAGCAGTACTTC. Translating it yields CASSLRQGISYEQYF. The chain uses TRBV5-6 and TRBJ2-7; 8 bases line up with TRBD1. Germline lookup yields CDR1 SGHDT and CDR2 YYEEEE. V gave up 2 bases and J gave up 4 bases; unmatched junction bases: 8. The CDR3 is 15 residues long.

This clone was recorded a few times. The rearrangement joins TRBV6-1 to TRBJ2-5; TRBD1 matches at 7 bases. CDR3 length: 14 amino acids. After removal of 5 bases from V and 1 base from J, the junction contained 4 bases not matched to a gene. Germline V lookup: CDR1 MNHNS, CDR2 SASEGT. Written as DNA, the CDR3 is TGTGCCAGCAGTCTCGGACAGGCCCAAGAGACCCAGTACTTC. Amino acids: CASSLGQAQETQYF.

A few counts support this clone. The rearrangement joins TRBV5-4 to TRBJ2-5; TRBD2 aligns across 7 bases. With 3 bases clipped from V and 1 base from J, the junction kept 9 bases outside the gene matches. This CDR3 spans 16 amino acids. Germline CDR1 and CDR2: SGHNT and YYREEE (reference sequence). CDR3 protein: CASSSGLGGAQETQYF. CDR3 coding DNA: TGTGCCAGCAGCTCAGGACTAGGAGGAGCCCAAGAGACCCAGTACTTC.

This clone was picked up one time. V and J are TRBV19 and TRBJ2-2; 8 bases fit TRBD1. The CDR3 length is 16 residues. Germline CDR1 and CDR2: LNHDA and SQIVND (reference sequence). J was trimmed by 7 bases and V by 0 bases; bases with no gene match: 7. CDR3 sequence (DNA): TGTGCCAGTAGTATAGAGACGACAGGGGATCACGGGGAGCTGTTTTTT. Translation: CASSIETTGDHGELFF. Looking up the rest from reference TRBV19 and TRBJ2-2 gives the full variable domain: DGGITQSPKYLFRKEGQNVTLSCEQNLNHDAMYWYRQDPGQGLRLIYYSQIVNDFQKGDIAEGYSVSREKKESFPLTVTSAQKNPTAFYLCASSIETTGDHGELFFGEGSRLTVL.

The genes are TRBV5-1 and TRBJ1-6; D might be TRBD1 (6 bases). Germline V gene sequence: CDR1 SGHRS, CDR2 YFSETQ. V lost 6 bases and J 5 bases, leaving 12 bases between the germline ends. The CDR3 extends over 14 amino acids. In DNA form, the CDR3 reads TGCGCCAGCAAAGGGGACACCGATAATTCACCCCTCCACTTT. Protein sequence: CASKGDTDNSPLHF.

V is TRBV5-1 and J is TRBJ2-5; D is perhaps TRBD1 (6 bases). The CDR3 spans 16 residues. CDR1 and CDR2 (germline): SGHRS, YFSETQ. The V end lost 0 bases, the J end lost 3 bases, and 15 bases lay between the germline ends. CDR3: CASSLARTVRKETQYF. The CDR3, as DNA: TGCGCCAGCAGCTTGGCCCGGACAGTGCGGAAAGAGACCCAGTACTTC.

The table lists this clone with a few counts. The chain recombines TRBV5-5 with TRBJ2-1; 8 bases match TRBD1. The CDR3 extends over 18 amino acids. CDR1 is SGHKS, CDR2 YYEKEE, per germline (reference sequence). Germline trimming cut 1 base from V and 8 bases from J; bases unmatched to any gene: 17. The CDR3 loop reads CASSLSTARTGWNHEQFF. CDR3 coding DNA: TGTGCCAGCAGCTTGTCAACGGCTCGGACAGGGTGGAACCATGAGCAGTTCTTC.

By sample share, this clone is medium-sized (0.01 to 0.1%). The V call is TRBV6-1, the J call TRBJ1-5, with TRBD1 matching 9 bases. The CDR3 is 16 residues long. Germline CDR1 MNHNS, CDR2 SASEGT. Trimming at V came to 4 bases and at J to 7 bases, leaving 11 bases not matched to a gene. CDR3 sequence: CASSAEGQGIGQPQHF. The CDR3, as DNA: TGTGCCAGCAGTGCCGAGGGACAGGGTATAGGGCAGCCCCAGCATTTT.

This clone has only a few counts. The V gene is TRBV29-1, the J gene TRBJ1-3; 7 bases align to TRBD1. CDR1 SQVTM and CDR2 ANQGSEA come from the germline V gene. V trimming: 4 bases; J trimming: 2 bases; junction bases outside the gene matches: 2. There are 13 residues in the CDR3. The CDR3 region has the DNA TGCAGCGTTGGGGACAGCGCTGGAAACACCATATATTTT. Translated, it gives CSVGDSAGNTIYF.

The V gene is TRBV28, the J gene TRBJ1-4, with 9 positions matching TRBD1. V dropped 5 bases and J dropped 7; count of bases not matched to a gene: 8. Germline lookup yields CDR1 MDHEN and CDR2 SYDVKM. The CDR3 extends over 15 amino acids. The CDR3 region has the DNA TGTGCCAGCAGTCCAAATACAGGGGGCGGTGAAAAACTGTTTTTT. Protein product: CASSPNTGGGEKLFF.

This clone was observed a few times. The chain recombines TRBV7-6 with TRBJ2-7; the match to TRBD2 covers 7 bases. Germline V gives CDR1 SGHVS, CDR2 FNYEAQ. Trimming removed 2 bases from V and 4 bases from J; junction bases left unmatched: 8. The CDR3 totals 15 residues. CDR3 nucleotides: TGTGCCAGCAGCTTACTCAAAGCGGGGTGGTACGAGCAGTACTTC. It is translated as CASSLLKAGWYEQYF.